This T cell receptor beta chain came from a study of tissue T cells after allogeneic stem cell transplantation. Study results and limitations: Few T cell clones were shared across patients, but motif clusters showed tissue-specific shared signatures.

J gave up 2 bases and V 6 bases, and 5 bases lay outside the gene matches. The CDR3 is 15 residues long. Germline lookup yields CDR1 SGHRS and CDR2 YFSETQ. Some clones are missing from TCRdb's copy, which holds only in-frame ones; the method was immunoSEQ multiplex PCR. The table includes some 25,000 clones, less than 85% detected once. As regards this clone: Its target is not known.

The V and J genes are TRBV5-1 and TRBJ2-7; 13 bases map to TRBD2. The TCR originated in a female donor aged 60 or older with lung cancer. Here the sequenced sample was tissue from the ileum, taken at autopsy. CDR3 loop: CASTRTSGGPYEQYF. The CDR3, as DNA: TGCGCCAGCACTAGGACTAGCGGGGGACCCTACGAGCAGTACTTC.